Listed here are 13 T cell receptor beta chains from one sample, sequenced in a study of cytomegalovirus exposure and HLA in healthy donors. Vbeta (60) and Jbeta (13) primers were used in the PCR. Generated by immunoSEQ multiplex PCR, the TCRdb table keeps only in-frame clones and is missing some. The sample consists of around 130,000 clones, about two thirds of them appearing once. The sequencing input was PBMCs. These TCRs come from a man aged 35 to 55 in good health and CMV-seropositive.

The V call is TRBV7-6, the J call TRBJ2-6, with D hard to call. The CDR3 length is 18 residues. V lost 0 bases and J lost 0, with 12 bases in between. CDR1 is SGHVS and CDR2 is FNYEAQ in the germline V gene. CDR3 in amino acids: CASSLAMASSSGANVLTF. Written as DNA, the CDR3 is TGTGCCAGCAGCTTAGCGATGGCGTCTAGCTCTGGGGCCAACGTCCTGACTTTC. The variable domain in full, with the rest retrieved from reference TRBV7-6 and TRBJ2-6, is GAGVSQSPRYKVTKRGQDVALRCDPISGHVSLYWYRQALGQGPEFLTYFNYEAQQDKSGLPNDRFSAERPEGSISTLTIQRTEQRDSAMYRCASSLAMASSSGANVLTFGAGSRLTVL.

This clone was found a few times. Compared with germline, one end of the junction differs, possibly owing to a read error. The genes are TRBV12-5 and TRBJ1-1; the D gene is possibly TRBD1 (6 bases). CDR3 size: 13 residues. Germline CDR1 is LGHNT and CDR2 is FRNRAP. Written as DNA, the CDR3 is TGTGCTAGTGGGTTGGACAGTGTAACTGAAGCTTTCTTT. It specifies CASGLDSVTEAFF.

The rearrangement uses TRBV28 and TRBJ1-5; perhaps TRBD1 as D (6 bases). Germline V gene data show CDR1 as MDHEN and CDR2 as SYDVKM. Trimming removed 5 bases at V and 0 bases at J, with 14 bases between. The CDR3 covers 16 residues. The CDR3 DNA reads TGTGCCAGCAGTCCCGGGACACCGAATAGCAATCAGCCCCAGCATTTT. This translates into CASSPGTPNSNQPQHF.

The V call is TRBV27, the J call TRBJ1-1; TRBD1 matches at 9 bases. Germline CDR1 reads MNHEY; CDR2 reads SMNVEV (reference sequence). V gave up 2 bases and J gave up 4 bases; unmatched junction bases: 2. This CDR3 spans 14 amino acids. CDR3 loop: CASSLGQGTTEAFF. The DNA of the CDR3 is TGTGCCAGCAGTTTAGGACAGGGGACCACTGAAGCTTTCTTT.

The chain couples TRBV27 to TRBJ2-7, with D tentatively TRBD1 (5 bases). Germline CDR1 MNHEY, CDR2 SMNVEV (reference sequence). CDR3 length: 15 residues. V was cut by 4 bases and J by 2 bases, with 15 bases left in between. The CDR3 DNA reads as TGTGCCAGCAGTTCACGGACACGAAGCCCCTACGAGCAGTACTTC. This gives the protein CASSSRTRSPYEQYF.

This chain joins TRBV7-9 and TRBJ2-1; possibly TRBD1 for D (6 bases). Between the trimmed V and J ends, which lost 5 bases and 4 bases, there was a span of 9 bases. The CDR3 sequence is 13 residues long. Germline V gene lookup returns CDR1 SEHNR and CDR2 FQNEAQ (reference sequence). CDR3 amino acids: CASSGGQYNEQFF. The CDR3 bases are TGTGCCAGCAGCGGAGGACAGTACAATGAGCAGTTCTTC. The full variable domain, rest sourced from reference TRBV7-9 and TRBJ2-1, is DTGVSQNPRHKITKRGQNVTFRCDPISEHNRLYWYRQTLGQGPEFLTYFQNEAQLEKSRLLSDRFSAERPKGSFSTLEIQRTEQGDSAMYLCASSGGQYNEQFFGPGTRLTVL.

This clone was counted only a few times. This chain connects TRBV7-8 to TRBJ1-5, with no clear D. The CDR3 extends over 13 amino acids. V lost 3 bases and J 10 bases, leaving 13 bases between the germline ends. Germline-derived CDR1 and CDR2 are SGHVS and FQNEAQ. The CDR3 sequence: CASSLETVQPQHF. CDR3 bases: TGTGCCAGCAGCTTGGAGACCGTTCAACCCCAGCATTTT.

Here the CDR3 DNA reads TGTGCCACCAGCAGAGACGGGGGACGCATCACTGAAGCTTTCTTT. Protein product: CATSRDGGRITEAFF. The gene calls are TRBV15 and TRBJ1-1; TRBD1 is a possible D gene (5 bases). This CDR3 has 15 residues. Germline V gene data show CDR1 as LNHNV and CDR2 as YYDKDF (reference sequence). Trimming pared 0 bases from V and 4 bases from J, leaving 12 bases between.

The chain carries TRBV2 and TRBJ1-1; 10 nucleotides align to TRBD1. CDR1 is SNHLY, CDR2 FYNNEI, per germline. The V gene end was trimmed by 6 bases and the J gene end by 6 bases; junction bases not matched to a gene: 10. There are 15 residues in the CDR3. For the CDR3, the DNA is TGTGCCAGCAGCATTCTGACAGGGGGCACGTCTGAAGCTTTCTTT. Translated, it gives CASSILTGGTSEAFF. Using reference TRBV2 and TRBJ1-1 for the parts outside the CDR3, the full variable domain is EPEVTQTPSHQVTQMGQEVILRCVPISNHLYFYWYRQILGQKVEFLVSFYNNEISEKSEIFDDQFSVERPDGSNFTLKIRSTKLEDSAMYFCASSILTGGTSEAFFGQGTRLTVV.

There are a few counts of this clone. The CDR3: CASSLDRVNEQYF. The CDR3 DNA reads TGTGCCAGCAGCCTGGACAGGGTCAACGAGCAGTACTTC. The rearrangement uses TRBV7-6 and TRBJ2-7; 8 nucleotides align to TRBD1. Germline CDR1 SGHVS, CDR2 FNYEAQ. Unmatched junction bases numbered 5, after V lost 5 bases and J lost 5 bases. The CDR3 sequence is 13 residues long. The complete variable domain, with remaining parts taken from reference TRBV7-6 and TRBJ2-7, reads GAGVSQSPRYKVTKRGQDVALRCDPISGHVSLYWYRQALGQGPEFLTYFNYEAQQDKSGLPNDRFSAERPEGSISTLTIQRTEQRDSAMYRCASSLDRVNEQYFGPGTRLTVT.

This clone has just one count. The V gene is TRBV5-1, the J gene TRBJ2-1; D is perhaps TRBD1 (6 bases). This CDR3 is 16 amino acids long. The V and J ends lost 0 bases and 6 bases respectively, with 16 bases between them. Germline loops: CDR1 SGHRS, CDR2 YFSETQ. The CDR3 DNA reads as TGCGCCAGCAGCTTGGTAGGGGGTCGGATCAGCAATGAGCAGTTCTTC. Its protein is CASSLVGGRISNEQFF.

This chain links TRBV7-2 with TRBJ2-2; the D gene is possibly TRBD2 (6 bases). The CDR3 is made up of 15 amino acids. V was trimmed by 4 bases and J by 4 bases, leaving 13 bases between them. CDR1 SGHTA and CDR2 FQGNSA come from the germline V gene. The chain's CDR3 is CASSSGGISTGELFF. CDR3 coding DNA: TGTGCCAGCAGCTCAGGAGGGATTTCCACCGGGGAGCTGTTTTTT.

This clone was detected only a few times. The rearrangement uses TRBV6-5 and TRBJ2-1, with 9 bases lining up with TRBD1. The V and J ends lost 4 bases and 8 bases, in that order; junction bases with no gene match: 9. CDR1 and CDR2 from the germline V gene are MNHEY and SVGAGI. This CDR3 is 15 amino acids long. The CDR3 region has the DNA TGTGCCAGCAGTTCACCGGGACAGGGAAGATATGAGCAGTTCTTC. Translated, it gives CASSSPGQGRYEQFF.